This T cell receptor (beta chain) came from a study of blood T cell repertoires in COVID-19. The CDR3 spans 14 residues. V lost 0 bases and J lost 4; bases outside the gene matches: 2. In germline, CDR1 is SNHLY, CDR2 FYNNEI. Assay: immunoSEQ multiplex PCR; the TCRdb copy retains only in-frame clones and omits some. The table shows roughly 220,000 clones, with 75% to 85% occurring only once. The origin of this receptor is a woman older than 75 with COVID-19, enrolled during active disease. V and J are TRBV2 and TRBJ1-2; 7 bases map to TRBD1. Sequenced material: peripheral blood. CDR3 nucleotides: TGTGCCAGCAGTGAAGCTACAGGGGTCTATGGCTACACCTTC. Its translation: CASSEATGVYGYTF.